A selection of T cell receptor beta chains follows, all from one sample in a study of blood T cells in healthy people across ages. Via MiXCR, TCRdb re-called the 5' RACE reads, giving one row per CDR3 protein. The table has 500,000 to 700,000 distinct CDR3 sequences, about 30% seen once. The sample consisted of blood. Receptors were obtained from a woman of 80 years or more in good health. Both conserved end residues are part of each CDR3. A D gene is named only where the DNA matches it firmly. A clone size is listed for some rows: how often the clone was seen (once, few, many), or a class if it is expanded.

V	D	J	size	DNA	CDR3
TRBV14	-	TRBJ1-2	few	TGTGCCAGCAGCCGGCGGGGGGGCAACTATGGCTACACCTTC	CASSRRGGNYGYTF
TRBV20-1	-	TRBJ1-4	few	TGCAGTGCTAGGGAAGGACAGTTCCATAATGAAGAACTGTTTTTT	CSAREGQFHNEELFF
TRBV5-1	TRBD1	TRBJ1-5	many	TGCGCCAGCAGTGACGCCTGGACAGGCAGCAATCAGCCCCAGCATTTT	CASSDAWTGSNQPQHF
TRBV7-2	-	TRBJ2-7	-	TGTGCCAGCAGCCGGGTGCAGACTACACAGTACTTC	CASSRVQTTQYF
TRBV29-1	-	TRBJ2-1	-	TGCAGCGTTGAACATAGGACAGAAAGGAATGAGCAGTTCTTC	CSVEHRTERNEQFF
TRBV29-1	-	TRBJ2-6	-	TGCAGCGTTGGACACGACAGGTCTGGGGCCAACGTCCTGACTTTC	CSVGHDRSGANVLTF
TRBV2	-	TRBJ1-1	-	TGTGCCAGCAGTGGCCCGAGGGTAGGTACTGAAGCTTTCTTT	CASSGPRVGTEAFF
TRBV12-3/TRBV12-4	-	TRBJ1-1	many	TGTGCCCTCATTGAGGGCATTAACACTGAAGCTTTCTTT	CALIEGINTEAFF
TRBV18	TRBD1	TRBJ2-4	-	TGTGCCAGCTCATCGGGGACAGAGGTCAAAAACATTCAGTACTTC	CASSSGTEVKNIQYF
TRBV7-9	-	TRBJ2-3	few	TGTGCCAGCAGCTTAGTGGGTGAATCGGTCACAGATACGCAGTATTTT	CASSLVGESVTDTQYF
TRBV7-3	-	TRBJ1-1	few	TGTGCCAGCAGCCGCCAAATGGACACTGAAGCTTTCTTT	CASSRQMDTEAFF
TRBV27	TRBD2	TRBJ2-7	-	TGTGTCAGCAGTGAAATAGCGGGGGGACGGGATGAGCAGTACTTC	CVSSEIAGGRDEQYF
TRBV24-1	TRBD2	TRBJ2-1	many	TGTGCCACCAGTGATTCGACTAGCGGGGAGGGTCGGTTTGAGCAGTTCTTC	CATSDSTSGEGRFEQFF
TRBV20-1	TRBD1	TRBJ1-1	few	TGCAGTGCTCCGAGGACAGGCACCATGAACACTGAAGCTTTCTTT	CSAPRTGTMNTEAFF
TRBV5-6	-	TRBJ2-1	many	TGTGCCAGCAGCTCCGGCGGTTTCAGGTCCTACAATGAGCAGTTCTTC	CASSSGGFRSYNEQFF
TRBV20-1	-	TRBJ2-1	few	TGCAGTGTTCGTGGGGTACATACCTTAAGGAACAATGAGCAGTTCTTC	CSVRGVHTLRNNEQFF
TRBV6-5	-	TRBJ1-2	few	TGTGCCAGCAGTTACTCCCCACTAGCTAACTATGGCTACACCTTC	CASSYSPLANYGYTF
TRBV11-2	-	TRBJ1-1	few	TGTGCCAGCAGCTTAGCCCCGCAAGGAGCTTTCTTT	CASSLAPQGAFF
TRBV20-1	-	TRBJ2-7	many	TGCAGCGGGGAATGGGGCGAGCAGTACTTC	CSGEWGEQYF
TRBV5-5	-	TRBJ1-1	-	TGTGCCAGCAGACAAACCGGGACGGTGAACACTGAAGCTTTCTTT	CASRQTGTVNTEAFF
TRBV7-2	TRBD2	TRBJ2-1	-	TGTGCCAGCAGCCACGGTGGGTACGGTAGCGGGGAGACCCAGTTCTTC	CASSHGGYGSGETQFF
TRBV11-2	-	TRBJ1-1	-	TGTGCCAGCAGCTCACTCCGAGGGGCTGAAGCTTTCTTT	CASSSLRGAEAFF
TRBV14	-	TRBJ2-7	many	TGTGCCAGCAGCCAAGCAGGGAACTTGGACGAGCAGTACTTC	CASSQAGNLDEQYF
TRBV7-3	TRBD2	TRBJ2-1	many	TGTGCCAGCAGCCCTTTTGCTAGCGGGGGGAACAATGAGCAGTTCTTC	CASSPFASGGNNEQFF
TRBV11-3	-	TRBJ2-5	many	TGTGCCAGCAGGGGCTCGGGAGAGACCCAGTACTTC	CASRGSGETQYF
TRBV5-1	TRBD1	TRBJ2-5	many	TGCGCCAGCAGCACCAACCGGGACAGGGGAAAAGAGACCCAGTACTTC	CASSTNRDRGKETQYF
TRBV28	-	TRBJ1-5	few	TGTGCCAGCACCAGAGATAGTTATAGCAATCAGCCCCAGCATTTT	CASTRDSYSNQPQHF
TRBV7-9	-	TRBJ1-5	-	TGTGCCAGCAGCTCCTTGAGGGTGGGAAGGGGCAATCAGCCCCAGCATTTT	CASSSLRVGRGNQPQHF
TRBV5-5	-	TRBJ1-5	many	TGTGCCAGCAGCATTACGGGGCGTAGCAATCAGCCCCAGCATTTT	CASSITGRSNQPQHF
TRBV5-1	TRBD1	TRBJ1-2	many	TGCGCCAGCAGGGGGTCGACAGGGGGCGCGATTGGCTATGGCTACACCTTC	CASRGSTGGAIGYGYTF
TRBV5-1	TRBD1	TRBJ1-5	few	TGCGCCAGCAGCCCCGGGGCAGGGGGAAGCGGAGGCAATCAGCCCCAGCATTTT	CASSPGAGGSGGNQPQHF
TRBV7-2	-	TRBJ2-2	few	TGTGCCAGCAGCCAGGGGTTAGGCGGGGAGCGGTTTTTT	CASSQGLGGERFF
TRBV9	-	TRBJ1-4	many	TGTGCCAGCAGCCCACAGTGGGACCAGAGTGAAAAACTGTTTTTT	CASSPQWDQSEKLFF
TRBV27	TRBD2	TRBJ2-3	many	TGTGCCACCACCGGACTAGCGGGGGGGCAAGATACGCAGTATTTT	CATTGLAGGQDTQYF
TRBV7-2	-	TRBJ2-7	many	TGTGCCAGCAGCTCCGATTTTTTTTCACTGAATGAGCAGTACTTC	CASSSDFFSLNEQYF
TRBV30	-	TRBJ1-1	few	TGTGCCTGGAGTGGATCAGGGCCGAACACTGAAGCTTTCTTT	CAWSGSGPNTEAFF
TRBV5-1	-	TRBJ2-4	many	TGCGCCAGCAGCCCGGAGGGCAGGGGGAACATTCAGTACTTC	CASSPEGRGNIQYF
TRBV6-2/TRBV6-3	TRBD1	TRBJ1-2	few	TGTGCCAGCAGAGATCCGACAGGGGGGATTAACTATGGCTACACCTTC	CASRDPTGGINYGYTF
TRBV11-2	-	TRBJ2-4	-	TGTGCCAGCGTCCCCGAGCCCGCATGGGGAGTGATAGCCAAAAACATTCAGTACTTC	CASVPEPAWGVIAKNIQYF
TRBV5-1	-	TRBJ1-6	-	TGCGCCAGCAGCCTCGAGACAGATTCACCCCTCCACTTT	CASSLETDSPLHF
TRBV5-4	-	TRBJ2-1	many	TGTGCCAGCAGCTTGTCGGGGGCGTCGGATGAGCAGTTCTTC	CASSLSGASDEQFF
TRBV7-2	-	TRBJ1-6	many	TGTGCCAGCACCCTAATGTGGGAATCTGGCTCACCCCTCCACTTT	CASTLMWESGSPLHF
TRBV24-1	TRBD2	TRBJ2-1	many	TGTGCCACCAGTGATTTAGCGGGGGGCCTCCAGTTCTTC	CATSDLAGGLQFF
TRBV10-3	TRBD1	TRBJ1-1	many	TGTGCCATCAGTGATTCTGGACAGGGGAACACTGAAGCTTTCTTT	CAISDSGQGNTEAFF
TRBV7-9	-	TRBJ2-7	-	TGTGCCAGCAGCCGGGAGAGGATTAACAATGAGCAGTACTTC	CASSRERINNEQYF
TRBV20-1	-	TRBJ1-2	many	TGCAGTGCTTCGAACAGCAATACTAACTATGGCTACACCTTC	CSASNSNTNYGYTF
TRBV15	-	TRBJ2-2	-	TGTGCCGCCAGCGGAATCAGTTTGACAGGTGCCACCGGGGAGCTGTTTTTT	CAASGISLTGATGELFF
TRBV5-1	-	TRBJ2-4	many	TGCGCCAGCAGCGATCCGGAGATTGGGGCCAGGGTAGCCAAAAACATTCAGTACTTC	CASSDPEIGARVAKNIQYF
TRBV30	-	TRBJ2-4	few	TGTGCCTGGAGACAGGGAATAGCCAAAAACATTCAGTACTTC	CAWRQGIAKNIQYF
TRBV19	TRBD1	TRBJ1-6	few	TGTGCCAGTAGGCCTAACAGGGGCTCGAATTCACCCCTCCACTTT	CASRPNRGSNSPLHF